The 5 T cell receptor beta chains below all came from one sample that was sequenced in a study of T cell responses to AZD1222 COVID-19 vaccine. The protocol was immunoSEQ multiplex PCR, while the TCRdb copy is restricted to in-frame clones and leaves out a portion. The data hold around 100,000 clones, with roughly 87% observed a single time. This specimen consisted of peripheral blood, obtained on day 0 of AZD1222 vaccination. The receptors stem from an adult in good health.

The gene calls are TRBV24-1 and TRBJ1-1; D gene uncertain. Trimming removed 4 bases from V and 1 base from J, with 18 bases in between. CDR3 length: 17 amino acids. Per germline, CDR1 KGHDR and CDR2 SFDVKD. The CDR3 loop is CATSDLREWWGNTEAFF. The CDR3 DNA is TGTGCCACCAGTGACCTGCGGGAATGGTGGGGGAACACTGAAGCTTTCTTT.

This clone was seen more than once but under ten times. V gene TRBV27 combines with J gene TRBJ1-1; 8 bases agree with TRBD1. The CDR3 consists of 15 residues. CDR1 is MNHEY and CDR2 is SMNVEV in the germline V gene (reference sequence). V dropped 2 bases and J dropped 1; count of bases not matched to a gene: 3. Here the CDR3 DNA reads TGTGCCAGCAGTTTAAAGGGACAGGCGAACACTGAAGCTTTCTTT. Its translation is CASSLKGQANTEAFF.

CDR3 sequence: CSVEGRDYGYTF. The CDR3 DNA sequence: TGCAGCGTTGAGGGACGAGACTATGGCTACACCTTC. The rearrangement uses TRBV29-1 and TRBJ1-2, with D possibly TRBD1 on 5 matching bases. V gave up 3 bases and J gave up 3 bases, with 8 bases separating them. The CDR3 is made up of 12 amino acids. CDR1 and CDR2 from the germline V gene are SQVTM and ANQGSEA.

As DNA, the CDR3 is TGTGCCAGCAGCCAAGGCCTGGGGGGGACAGGCCTCTACGCCCAGCATTTT. Translated, it gives CASSQGLGGTGLYAQHF. The V and J genes are TRBV4-2 and TRBJ1-5, with 8 bases lining up with TRBD1. The CDR3 has 17 amino acids. V was clipped by 1 base and J by 11 bases; unmatched bases: 16. Germline assignment: CDR1 LGHNA and CDR2 YNFKEQ.

The rearrangement uses TRBV20-1 and TRBJ1-4; no clear D gene. V was clipped by 3 bases and J by 4 bases, with 0 bases between them. The CDR3 length is 10 residues. Germline V gives CDR1 DFQATT, CDR2 SNEGSKA (reference sequence). The CDR3, as DNA: TGCAGTGCTAGTAATGAAAAACTGTTTTTT. Its translation: CSASNEKLFF.